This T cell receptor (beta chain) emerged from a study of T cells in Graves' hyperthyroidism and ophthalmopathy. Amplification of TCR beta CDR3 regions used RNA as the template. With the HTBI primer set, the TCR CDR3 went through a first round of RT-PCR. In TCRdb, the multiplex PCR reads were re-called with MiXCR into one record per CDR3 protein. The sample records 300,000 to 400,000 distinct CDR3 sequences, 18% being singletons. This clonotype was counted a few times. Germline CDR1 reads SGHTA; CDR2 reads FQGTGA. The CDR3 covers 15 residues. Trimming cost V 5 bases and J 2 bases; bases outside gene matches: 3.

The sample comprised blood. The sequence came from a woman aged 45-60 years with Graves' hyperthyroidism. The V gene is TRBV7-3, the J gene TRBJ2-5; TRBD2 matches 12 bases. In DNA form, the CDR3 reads TGTGCCAGCAGCCCGACTAGCGGGAGTCAAGAGACCCAGTACTTC. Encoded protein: CASSPTSGSQETQYF.